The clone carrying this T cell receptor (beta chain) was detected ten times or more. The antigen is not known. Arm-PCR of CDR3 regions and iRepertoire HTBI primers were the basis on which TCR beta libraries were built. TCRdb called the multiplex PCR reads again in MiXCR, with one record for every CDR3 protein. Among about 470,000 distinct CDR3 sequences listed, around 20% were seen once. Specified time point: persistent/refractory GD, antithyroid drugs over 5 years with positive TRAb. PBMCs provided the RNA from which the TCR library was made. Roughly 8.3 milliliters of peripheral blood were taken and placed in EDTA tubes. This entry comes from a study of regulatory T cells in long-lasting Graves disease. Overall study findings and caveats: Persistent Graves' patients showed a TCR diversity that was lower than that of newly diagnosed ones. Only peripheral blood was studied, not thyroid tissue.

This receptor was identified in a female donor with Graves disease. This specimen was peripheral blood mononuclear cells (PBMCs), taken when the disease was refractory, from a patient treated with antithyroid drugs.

CDR3 in amino acids: CASGMGGGSTEAFF. CDR3 coding DNA: TGTGCCAGCGGAATGGGTGGGGGGAGCACTGAAGCTTTCTTT. The gene calls are TRBV12-3 or TRBV12-4 and TRBJ1-1, with D tentatively TRBD1 (5 bases). The V gene lost 8 bases and the J gene lost 4 bases, with 17 bases spanning the gap. The CDR3 has 14 residues.